Detailed here is one TCR beta chain. Per sample, 500 to 650 nanograms of biopsy DNA were TCRB immunosequenced. Clones were read by immunoSEQ multiplex PCR, and TCRdb kept only the in-frame ones, dropping some. The table records over 14,000 clones, around 84% of them present only once. The source of the sample is a study of T cell repertoires in ileal Crohn's disease. Study-level information: Around 40% were active smokers at surgery; median disease duration was approximately 8.5 years. Operated complications were stricturing disease (61%) and penetrating disease (approximately 39%).

Germline lookup yields CDR1 SGHRS and CDR2 YFSETQ. Trimming left V 4 bases short and J 0 bases short, with 14 bases between. CDR3 length: 16 residues. The gene calls are TRBV5-1 and TRBJ2-1, with D tentatively TRBD2 (6 bases). The specimen sequenced was ileal tissue. The clonotype was recovered from an adult with Crohn's disease. CDR3 nucleotides: TGCGCCAGCAGCAGATTAGCGGACTCCTCCTACAATGAGCAGTTCTTC. Its protein product is CASSRLADSSYNEQFF.